The 6 T cell receptor beta chains reported below all come from one sample, sequenced in a study of blood T cells in healthy people across ages. Next came a second PCR, run for about 7 to 12 cycles, which used a sample-barcoded 5' primer along with a J-beta primer mix. TCRdb re-analysed the 5' RACE reads in MiXCR, keeping a single row per CDR3 protein. The data hold over 450,000 distinct CDR3 sequences, with less than 25% observed a single time. A further study also used this sample, focusing on T cells of mothers and their children.

Material: blood. The receptors originated from a boy between 10 and 17 years old in good health.

This clonotype has just a few counts. This chain uses TRBV7-3 with TRBJ1-2; the D gene is possibly TRBD1 (6 bases). V was shortened by 4 bases and J by 6 bases, with 18 bases between the two germline ends. Germline CDR1 is SGHTA and CDR2 is FQGTGA. CDR3 length: 15 amino acids. Here the CDR3 DNA reads TGTGCCAGCAGCTCTACGGACAGACCAGAGGATGGCTACACCTTC. Translated: CASSSTDRPEDGYTF. Filled out from reference TRBV7-3 and TRBJ1-2, the complete variable domain reads GAGVSQTPSNKVTEKGKYVELRCDPISGHTALYWYRQSLGQGPEFLIYFQGTGAADDSGLPNDRFFAVRPEGSVSTLKIQRTERGDSAVYLCASSSTDRPEDGYTFGSGTRLTVV.

This clonotype was counted only a few times. The chain is built from TRBV1 and TRBJ1-4; no DNA check was done on the table's D call, TRBD1. TRBV1 is a pseudogene segment. The CDR3 length is 13 residues. CDR3 region: CTSSRDTNEKLSF. The DNA for the CDR3 is TGCACCAGCAGCCGGGACACTAATGAAAAACTGTCTTTT.

In this sample, this clonotype turned up a few times. The chain links TRBV11-2 to TRBJ2-1; 7 nucleotides line up with TRBD2. Germline lookup yields CDR1 SGHAT and CDR2 FQNNGV. The junction had 15 bases not matched to a gene; V was cut back by 3 bases and J by 7 bases. This CDR3 has 17 amino acids. For the CDR3, the DNA is TGTGCCAGCAGCTTCGGTATAGTGGGAGGGCCAGGTAATGAGCAGTTCTTC. It specifies CASSFGIVGGPGNEQFF.

J is TRBJ2-7 and V is TRBV20-1; D gene unclear. The J call may be incorrect, as the DNA end agrees better with TRBJ2-5. There are 12 residues in the CDR3. CDR1 DFQATT and CDR2 SNEGSKA come from the germline V gene (reference sequence). CDR3 region: CSARHHQETQYF. As DNA, the CDR3 is TGCAGTGCTAGACACCACCAAGAGACCCAGTACTTC.

The chain employs TRBV14 and TRBJ2-1; no definite D call. CDR3 size: 19 residues. V gave up 0 bases and J gave up 0 bases, with 18 bases separating them. Germline V lookup: CDR1 SGHDN, CDR2 FVKESK. CDR3 in DNA: TGTGCCAGCAGCCAAGATTCTTCGGCTGGGTGGGACTCCTACAATGAGCAGTTCTTC. Translating gives CASSQDSSAGWDSYNEQFF.

In this sample, this clonotype is medium-sized. V is TRBV24-1 and J is TRBJ1-5; 7 bases agree with TRBD1. CDR1 and CDR2 from the germline V gene are KGHDR and SFDVKD. CDR3 size: 17 residues. V dropped 0 bases and J dropped 1; count of bases not matched to a gene: 5. DNA of the CDR3: TGTGCCACCAGTGATTTGTTAGACAGGGTGAGCAATCAGCCCCAGCATTTT. This codes for CATSDLLDRVSNQPQHF.